This TCR beta chain comes out of a study of blood T cells in healthy people across ages. Next came a second PCR, run for about 6 to 11 cycles, which used a sample-barcoded 5' primer along with a J-beta primer mix. Each CDR3 protein is one row after TCRdb ran MiXCR on the 5' RACE reads. Of about 1,000,000 distinct CDR3 sequences listed, around 45% are singletons. V was clipped by 3 bases and J by 5 bases, with 9 bases between them. The germline CDR1 and CDR2 sequences are LNHNV and YYDKDF (reference sequence). CDR3 length: 13 residues. Only a few counts were recorded for this clonotype. Samples each had at least 5.5 micrograms of total RNA extracted.

The chain couples TRBV15 to TRBJ2-3; possible D gene TRBD1, 6 bases. The sample consisted of blood. The TCR sequence derives from an older woman in good health. DNA for the CDR3: TGTGCCACCAGCAGGCCAGGGGTAGATACGCAGTATTTT. Its protein is CATSRPGVDTQYF.